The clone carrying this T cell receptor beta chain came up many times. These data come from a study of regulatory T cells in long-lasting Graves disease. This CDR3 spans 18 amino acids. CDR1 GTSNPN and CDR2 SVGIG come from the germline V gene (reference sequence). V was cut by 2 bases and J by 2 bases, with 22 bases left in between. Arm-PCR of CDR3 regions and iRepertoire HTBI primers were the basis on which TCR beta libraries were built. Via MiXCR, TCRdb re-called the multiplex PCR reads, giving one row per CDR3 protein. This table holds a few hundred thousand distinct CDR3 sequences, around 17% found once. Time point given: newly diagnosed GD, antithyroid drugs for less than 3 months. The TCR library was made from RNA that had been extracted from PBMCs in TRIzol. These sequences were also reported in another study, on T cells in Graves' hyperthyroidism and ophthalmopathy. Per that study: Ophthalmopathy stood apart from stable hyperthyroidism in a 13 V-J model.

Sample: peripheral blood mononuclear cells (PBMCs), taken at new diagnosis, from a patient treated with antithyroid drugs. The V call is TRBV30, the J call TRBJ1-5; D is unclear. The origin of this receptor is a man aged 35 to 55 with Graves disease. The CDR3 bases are TGTGCCTGGAGTACTTTTCTGAAGGGCGAAAACGGCAATCAGCCCCAGCATTTT. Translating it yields CAWSTFLKGENGNQPQHF.